This T cell receptor (beta chain) is drawn from a study of CD8+CD57+ T cells in acquired aplastic anemia. Turning to the study itself: The study obtained an average of around 2.9 ug of DNA from sorted CD4+ and CD8+ cells.

The use of genomic DNA as template underpinned the TCR beta VDJ and CDR3 profiling. TCRdb processed the reads anew with MiXCR; each CDR3 protein has one entry. The profile shows roughly 180,000 distinct CDR3 sequences, 64% of them singletons. Germline V gene sequence: CDR1 SEHNR, CDR2 FQNEAQ (reference sequence). The CDR3 sequence is 16 residues long. V lost 1 base and J lost 3; bases outside the gene matches: 8. As to this clonotype: Its antigen is unidentified.

Study outcomes and limitations: Researchers report that some 31 CD8+ CDR3 sequences appeared in both patients and controls.

Source material: sorted CD4+, CD8+, or CD8+CD57+ T cells (not recorded which) from PBMCs. The clonotype was recovered from a human donor with severe aplastic anemia or a healthy control (not recorded which). The chain links TRBV7-9 to TRBJ2-5, with 7 bases that match TRBD1. The CDR3: CASSLVSGTEKETQYF. DNA of the CDR3: TGTGCCAGCAGCTTAGTGTCCGGGACAGAAAAAGAGACCCAGTACTTC.